The T cell receptor beta chain described here comes from a study of regulatory T cells in long-lasting Graves disease. Overall study context: Persistent Graves' disease denoted over 5 years of antithyroid drugs plus positive TSH receptor antibodies. Study-wide findings and caveats: Compared with new cases, persistent Graves' patients showed reduced TCR diversity. Having few samples may have compromised the accuracy. Under persistent disease, TRBV28, TRBJ1-2 and TRBJ2-5 were used preferentially.

Trimming shortened V by 0 bases and J by 8 bases, and 20 bases separated the two germline ends. Germline V CDR1 and CDR2: LGHDT, YNNKEL (reference sequence). The CDR3 totals 16 residues. CDR3-region Arm-PCR and iRepertoire HTBI primers produced the TCR beta libraries. In TCRdb, the multiplex PCR reads were re-called with MiXCR into one record per CDR3 protein. In the table there are a few hundred thousand distinct CDR3 sequences, less than 25% of which are singletons. Regarding this clonotype: What it binds is unknown.

Indicated time point: persistent/refractory GD, antithyroid drugs over 5 years with positive TRAb. The TCR library was made from RNA that had been extracted from PBMCs in TRIzol. Sequencing used peripheral blood mononuclear cells (PBMCs), obtained when the disease was refractory, from a patient treated with antithyroid drugs. The chain joins TRBV3-1 to TRBJ2-7; TRBD2 is a possible D gene (6 bases). The sequence was obtained from a female donor with Graves disease. Here the CDR3 reads CASSQETGRSTSKQYF. Here the CDR3 DNA reads TGTGCCAGCAGCCAAGAAACCGGACGCTCTACTAGCAAGCAGTACTTC.